The 5 T cell receptor beta chains in this list originate from one sample, sequenced in a study of T cell responses to AZD1222 COVID-19 vaccine (dated by TCRdb to about 2021). Receptor amplification or capture employed the immunoSEQ multiplex PCR assay. TCRdb retrieved this table from immuneACCESS and kept in-frame rearrangements only. Not all clones are present; in checked studies, unresolved V genes account for under half, and no reason is known for the remainder. Here the sample has approximately 130,000 clones; 70% to 90% occur a single time. In total, the top ten clones hold about 3% of the sample. The time point label, as the study defines it: about 28 days (+/-7) after the second vaccine dose. Sample: peripheral blood, taken 28 days after the second AZD1222 dose. Source of these receptors: an adult who received the AZD1222 COVID-19 vaccine.

The V and J genes are TRBV6-5 and TRBJ1-2, with TRBD1 matching over 8 bases. Germline V lookup: CDR1 MNHEY, CDR2 SVGAGI. V dropped 5 bases and J dropped 3; count of bases not matched to a gene: 5. The CDR3 sequence is 14 residues long. For the CDR3, the DNA is TGTGCCAGCAGTCCGGGGACAGGATACTATGGCTACACCTTC. Translated, it gives CASSPGTGYYGYTF.

The gene calls are TRBV6-5 and TRBJ1-1; unclear D gene. This CDR3 has 15 residues. Germline CDR1 MNHEY, CDR2 SVGAGI. The V gene lost 5 bases and the J gene lost 0 bases, with 13 bases spanning the gap. CDR3 DNA sequence: TGTGCCAGCAGTCCTGTGGGCGGAATGAACACTGAAGCTTTCTTT. Translated: CASSPVGGMNTEAFF.

This chain joins TRBV6-1 and TRBJ1-1; TRBD1 matches at 11 bases. This CDR3 has 18 amino acids. Trimming removed 3 bases from V and 1 base from J; junction bases left unmatched: 10. Germline V gene lookup returns CDR1 MNHNS and CDR2 SASEGT. CDR3 region: CASSDRGQGGSSNTEAFF. In nucleotides, the CDR3 is TGTGCCAGCAGTGACCGGGGACAGGGGGGTTCCTCGAACACTGAAGCTTTCTTT.

The V gene is TRBV7-2, the J gene TRBJ2-2, with D possibly matching TRBD1 (6 bases). Per germline, CDR1 SGHTA and CDR2 FQGNSA. The CDR3 covers 14 residues. V was pared by 1 base and J by 6 bases, with 9 bases between. CDR3 sequence reads: CASSLGRTAGELFF. In DNA form, the CDR3 reads TGTGCCAGCAGCTTAGGCCGGACAGCCGGGGAGCTGTTTTTT. The full variable domain, completed using reference TRBV7-2 and TRBJ2-2, is GAGVSQSPSNKVTEKGKDVELRCDPISGHTALYWYRQSLGQGLEFLIYFQGNSAPDKSGLPSDRFSAERTGGSVSTLTIQRTQQEDSAVYLCASSLGRTAGELFFGEGSRLTVL.

This clone has only one observation. This chain joins TRBV9 and TRBJ2-2; maybe TRBD1 (6 bases). Germline CDR1 and CDR2: SGDLS and YYNGEE. This CDR3 is built from 17 residues. Trimming stripped 2 bases from V and 0 bases from J, with 14 bases between. This CDR3 is CASSVLQGTTNTGELFF. The CDR3 nucleotides read TGTGCCAGCAGCGTTCTACAGGGAACTACGAACACCGGGGAGCTGTTTTTT.